This entry lists 19 T cell receptor beta chains sequenced from one sample in a study of T cell changes during pregnancy in multiple sclerosis. Profiling relied on immunoSEQ multiplex PCR, and the TCRdb table lists in-frame clones only, not all of them. The data hold 55,000 to 70,000 clones, with approximately 89% observed a single time. The sample here was peripheral blood, taken in the third trimester of pregnancy. The origin of the receptors is a female donor in good health, enrolled as a control in a pregnancy study.

The V call is TRBV7-9, the J call TRBJ1-4; D is perhaps TRBD1 (5 bases). V was shortened by 5 bases and J by 7 bases, with 29 bases between the two germline ends. Germline V gene lookup returns CDR1 SEHNR and CDR2 FQNEAQ (reference sequence). The CDR3 runs 19 residues. CDR3 amino acids: CASSPRGRGSDLQGEKLFF. The CDR3 DNA follows: TGTGCCAGCAGCCCACGTGGAAGGGGCTCCGACCTCCAGGGTGAAAAACTGTTTTTT.

The V call is TRBV9, the J call TRBJ1-6, with D possibly matching TRBD1 (6 bases). Germline CDR1 SGDLS, CDR2 YYNGEE. Trimming took 0 bases from V and 8 from J, leaving 15 bases between them. The CDR3 totals 16 residues. The CDR3 bases are TGTGCCAGCAGCGTAGAAGGGGGAGCAACTGATTCACCCCTCCACTTT. It codes for CASSVEGGATDSPLHF.

This clone was observed a few times. The rearrangement links TRBV20-1 to TRBJ1-1, with D unresolved. Trimming removed 2 bases from V and 5 bases from J, with 3 bases in between. The germline gives CDR1 DFQATT, CDR2 SNEGSKA (reference sequence). The CDR3 covers 10 residues. CDR3 amino acids: CSARRTEAFF. In DNA form, the CDR3 reads TGCAGTGCTAGACGGACTGAAGCTTTCTTT.

The genes are TRBV6-1 and TRBJ2-7; D unclear. The germline V and J ends were trimmed by 5 bases and 0 bases, with 8 bases remaining between them. Per the germline V gene, CDR1 is MNHNS and CDR2 is SASEGT. CDR3 length equals 13 residues. The CDR3 coding sequence is TGTGCCAGCAGTTTGCTAGTCTCCTACGAGCAGTACTTC. Its protein product is CASSLLVSYEQYF.

The chain couples TRBV6-1 to TRBJ2-1; 9 bases agree with TRBD1. Trimming at V came to 7 bases and at J to 5 bases, leaving 6 bases not matched to a gene. The CDR3 runs to 14 residues. Per the germline V gene, CDR1 is MNHNS and CDR2 is SASEGT. This CDR3 reads CASMGTGSNNEQFF. The CDR3 nucleotides read TGTGCCAGCATGGGGACAGGGAGCAACAATGAGCAGTTCTTC.

This chain connects TRBV7-9 to TRBJ1-1; D is undetermined. Germline assignment: CDR1 SEHNR and CDR2 FQNEAQ (reference sequence). The V end lost 5 bases, the J end lost 1 base, and 5 bases lay between the germline ends. The CDR3 is made up of 12 amino acids. For the CDR3, the DNA is TGTGCCAGCAGCCCAGAGAACACTGAAGCTTTCTTT. This gives the protein CASSPENTEAFF.

The J gene is TRBJ1-5, the V gene TRBV7-8; 8 bases fit TRBD1. Germline values: CDR1 SGHVS, CDR2 FQNEAQ. The CDR3 sequence is 13 residues long. The junction had 5 bases not matched to a gene; V was cut back by 6 bases and J by 7 bases. The CDR3 DNA is TGTGCCAGCAGGGAGACAGGGGAGCAGCCCCAGCATTTT. Residues: CASRETGEQPQHF.

This clone was picked up one time. This chain links TRBV9 with TRBJ2-2; TRBD2 matches 8 bases. The germline V gene encodes CDR1 SGDLS and CDR2 YYNGEE. After removal of 2 bases from V and 4 bases from J, the junction contained 4 bases not matched to a gene. This CDR3 is built from 15 residues. CDR3 protein: CASSVSGTTTGELFF. CDR3 DNA sequence: TGTGCCAGCAGCGTTAGCGGGACAACCACCGGGGAGCTGTTTTTT. Based on the CDR3 plus reference TRBV9 and TRBJ2-2, the full variable domain is DSGVTQTPKHLITATGQRVTLRCSPRSGDLSVYWYQQSLDQGLQFLIQYYNGEERAKGNILERFSAQQFPDLHSELNLSSLELGDSALYFCASSVSGTTTGELFFGEGSRLTVL.

The chain couples TRBV6-5 to TRBJ2-1, with D perhaps TRBD1 (6 bases). V lost 2 bases and J 4 bases, leaving 12 bases between the germline ends. CDR3 length: 15 residues. Looked up from germline, CDR1 is MNHEY and CDR2 is SVGAGI. CDR3 nucleotide sequence: TGTGCCAGCAGTTACATACAGGGCGGTTACAATGAGCAGTTCTTC. Its translation: CASSYIQGGYNEQFF.

The chain links TRBV6-5 to TRBJ1-6, with a possible D match to TRBD1 (6 bases). Looked up from germline, CDR1 is MNHEY and CDR2 is SVGAGI. There are 14 residues in the CDR3. Trimming cost V 6 bases and J 10 bases, with 16 bases left between them. In nucleotides, the CDR3 is TGTGCCAGCAGACCAACAGGGATCGACTCACCCCTCCACTTT. Translation gives CASRPTGIDSPLHF.

The chain carries TRBV5-1 and TRBJ2-1, with D possibly matching TRBD1 (5 bases). Germline-derived CDR1 and CDR2 are SGHRS and YFSETQ. The CDR3 has 14 residues. V lost 5 bases, J lost 3 bases, and 12 bases lay in between. The CDR3 coding sequence is TGCGCCAGCAGTTCAGGGCACGACTACAATGAGCAGTTCTTC. As protein: CASSSGHDYNEQFF.

The chain uses TRBV4-2 and TRBJ2-7; 8 bases match TRBD2. The CDR3 is 17 amino acids. CDR1 and CDR2 (germline): LGHNA, YNFKEQ. V dropped 1 base and J dropped 0; count of bases not matched to a gene: 8. This CDR3 reads CASSQGRGTRISYEQYF. The CDR3 region has the DNA TGTGCCAGCAGCCAAGGGAGGGGGACTAGGATCTCCTACGAGCAGTACTTC.

The V and J genes are TRBV2 and TRBJ1-4; TRBD1 is a possible D gene (5 bases). Germline CDR1 SNHLY, CDR2 FYNNEI. The CDR3 is made up of 15 amino acids. Trimming took off 5 bases at V and 3 bases at J, with 13 bases between the two ends. The DNA of the CDR3 is TGTGCCAGCAGTATAACAGGCGCCCCTAATGAAAAACTGTTTTTT. Translating it yields CASSITGAPNEKLFF.

The chain joins TRBV6-5 to TRBJ2-1; 10 bases are shared with TRBD2. CDR1 and CDR2 from the germline V gene are MNHEY and SVGAGI. This CDR3 is built from 14 residues. The junction had 5 bases not matched to a gene; V was cut back by 6 bases and J by 6 bases. The CDR3 sequence is CASRDGLAANEQFF. DNA for the CDR3: TGTGCCAGCAGGGATGGACTAGCGGCCAATGAGCAGTTCTTC.

J is TRBJ2-7 and V is TRBV4-1; 7 nucleotides line up with TRBD2. V lost 0 bases and J lost 0; bases outside the gene matches: 14. The CDR3 runs to 19 residues. Germline CDR1 MGHRA, CDR2 YSYEKL. The CDR3 nucleotides read TGCGCCAGCAGCCAAGAGTGGCCCGGGGGAGGGATAGGCTCCTACGAGCAGTACTTC. Translated: CASSQEWPGGGIGSYEQYF.

V is TRBV10-3 and J is TRBJ2-7; TRBD2 agrees at 7 bases. With 2 bases clipped from V and 6 bases from J, the junction kept 1 base outside the gene matches. The CDR3 length is 12 residues. Germline CDR1 and CDR2: ENHRY and SYGVKD. The CDR3 is CAISETGGEQYF. As DNA, the CDR3 is TGTGCCATCAGTGAGACGGGGGGCGAGCAGTACTTC.

DNA for the CDR3: TGTGCCAGTAGCGCTAGGGGGGGGGAGCAGTTCTTC. This codes for CASSARGGEQFF. The chain recombines TRBV19 with TRBJ2-1; the D gene is possibly TRBD2 (7 bases). Germline loops: CDR1 LNHDA, CDR2 SQIVND (reference sequence). The CDR3 covers 12 residues. Trimming removed 6 bases from V and 10 bases from J, with 13 bases in between.

This chain links TRBV7-8 with TRBJ2-7; possibly TRBD1 for D (6 bases). V was cut by 3 bases and J by 6 bases, with 15 bases left in between. The CDR3 is 14 amino acids. Germline loops: CDR1 SGHVS, CDR2 FQNEAQ. This CDR3 is CASSLGAPNAEQYF. The CDR3 nucleotides are TGTGCCAGCAGCTTGGGGGCACCAAACGCCGAGCAGTACTTC.

The sample holds a few counts of this clone. This chain joins TRBV29-1 and TRBJ2-7; perhaps TRBD2 as D (5 bases). The ends were cut back, 3 bases at V and 2 bases at J, with 20 bases in the middle. The CDR3 runs 16 residues. CDR1 is SQVTM, CDR2 ANQGSEA, per germline. The CDR3 bases are TGCAGCGTTGAGTGGGGAGAAACTGGGGAAACCTACGAGCAGTACTTC. Protein: CSVEWGETGETYEQYF.